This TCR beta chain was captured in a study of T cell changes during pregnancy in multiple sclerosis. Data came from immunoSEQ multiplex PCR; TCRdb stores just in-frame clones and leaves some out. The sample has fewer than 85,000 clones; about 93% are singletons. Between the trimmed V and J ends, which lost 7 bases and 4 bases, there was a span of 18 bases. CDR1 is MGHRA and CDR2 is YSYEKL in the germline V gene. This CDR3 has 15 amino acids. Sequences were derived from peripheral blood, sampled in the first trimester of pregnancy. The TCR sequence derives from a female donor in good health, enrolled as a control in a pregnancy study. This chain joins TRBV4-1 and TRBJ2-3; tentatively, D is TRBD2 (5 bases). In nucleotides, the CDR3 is TGCGCCAGCAACGGTCAAGGTGTTAGCGCAGATACGCAGTATTTT. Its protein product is CASNGQGVSADTQYF.